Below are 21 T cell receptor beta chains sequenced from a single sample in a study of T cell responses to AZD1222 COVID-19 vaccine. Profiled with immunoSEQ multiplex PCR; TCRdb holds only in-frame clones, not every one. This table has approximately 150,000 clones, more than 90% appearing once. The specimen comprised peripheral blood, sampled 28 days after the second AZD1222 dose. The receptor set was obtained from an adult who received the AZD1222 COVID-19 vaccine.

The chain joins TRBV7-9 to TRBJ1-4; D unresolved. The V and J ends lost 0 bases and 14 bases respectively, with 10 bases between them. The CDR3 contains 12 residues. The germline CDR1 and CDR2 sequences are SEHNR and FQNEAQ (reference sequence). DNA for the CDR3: TGTGCCAGCAGCTTAGCCCCGACAAGGCTGTTTTTT. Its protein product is CASSLAPTRLFF.

CDR3 bases: TGTGCCAGCAGCTCCCCTGGGGCTGAGGGCACAGATACGCAGTATTTT. Translation: CASSSPGAEGTDTQYF. The J gene is TRBJ2-3, the V gene TRBV7-9; a weak D match, TRBD1 (5 bases). Germline V lookup: CDR1 SEHNR, CDR2 FQNEAQ (reference sequence). This CDR3 contains 16 residues. V was shortened by 4 bases and J by 1 base, with 15 bases between the two germline ends.

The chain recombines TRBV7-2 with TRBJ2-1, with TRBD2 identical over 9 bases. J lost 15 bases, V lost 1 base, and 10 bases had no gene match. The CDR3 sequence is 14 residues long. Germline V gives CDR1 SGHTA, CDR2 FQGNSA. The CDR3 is CASSLGGSGRKGFF. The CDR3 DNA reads TGTGCCAGCAGCTTAGGTGGTAGCGGGAGAAAAGGGTTCTTC.

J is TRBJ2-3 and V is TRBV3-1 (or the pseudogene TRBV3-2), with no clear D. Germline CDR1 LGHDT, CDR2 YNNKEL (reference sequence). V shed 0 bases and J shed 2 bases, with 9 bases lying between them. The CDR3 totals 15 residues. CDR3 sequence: CASSQDMGFTDTQYF. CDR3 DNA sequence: TGTGCCAGCAGCCAAGATATGGGATTCACAGATACGCAGTATTTT.

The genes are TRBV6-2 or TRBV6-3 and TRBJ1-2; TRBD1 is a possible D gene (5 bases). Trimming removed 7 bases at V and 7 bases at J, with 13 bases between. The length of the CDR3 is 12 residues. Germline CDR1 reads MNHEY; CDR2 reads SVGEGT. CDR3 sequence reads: CASTPQGLGYTF. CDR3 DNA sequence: TGTGCCAGCACCCCGCAGGGACTTGGCTACACCTTC.

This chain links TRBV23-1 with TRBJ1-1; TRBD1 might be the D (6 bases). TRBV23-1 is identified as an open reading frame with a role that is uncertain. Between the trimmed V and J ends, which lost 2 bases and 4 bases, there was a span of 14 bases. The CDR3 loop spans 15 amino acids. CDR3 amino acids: CASSQGTRVSTEAFF. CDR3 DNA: TGCGCCAGCAGTCAAGGGACAAGGGTAAGCACTGAAGCTTTCTTT.

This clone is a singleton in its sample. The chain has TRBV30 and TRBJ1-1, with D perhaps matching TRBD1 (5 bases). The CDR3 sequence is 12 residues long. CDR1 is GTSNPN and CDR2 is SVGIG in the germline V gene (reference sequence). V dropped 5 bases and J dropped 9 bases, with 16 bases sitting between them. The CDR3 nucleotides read TGTGCCTGGGACCCCCAGGGAGTAAAAGCTTTCTTT. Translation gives CAWDPQGVKAFF.

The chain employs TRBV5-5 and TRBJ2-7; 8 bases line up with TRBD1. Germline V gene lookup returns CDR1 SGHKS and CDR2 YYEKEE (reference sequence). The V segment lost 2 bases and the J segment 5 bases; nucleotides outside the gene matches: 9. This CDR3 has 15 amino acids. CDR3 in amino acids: CASSFTGTGVNEQYV. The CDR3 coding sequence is TGTGCCAGCAGCTTCACCGGGACAGGAGTTAACGAGCAGTACGTC.

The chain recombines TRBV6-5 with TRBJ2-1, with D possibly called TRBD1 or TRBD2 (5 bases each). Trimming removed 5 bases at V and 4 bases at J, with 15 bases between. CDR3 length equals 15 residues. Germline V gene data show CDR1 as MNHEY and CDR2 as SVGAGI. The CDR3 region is CASSPGTRRYNEQFF. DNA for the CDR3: TGTGCCAGCAGTCCAGGGACCCGTAGGTACAATGAGCAGTTCTTC.

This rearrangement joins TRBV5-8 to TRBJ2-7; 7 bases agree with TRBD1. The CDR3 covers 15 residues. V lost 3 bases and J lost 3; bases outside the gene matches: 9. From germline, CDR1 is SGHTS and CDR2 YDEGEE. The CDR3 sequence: CASSSIRGYFYEQYV. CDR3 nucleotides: TGTGCCAGCAGCTCAATCAGGGGGTATTTCTACGAGCAGTACGTC.

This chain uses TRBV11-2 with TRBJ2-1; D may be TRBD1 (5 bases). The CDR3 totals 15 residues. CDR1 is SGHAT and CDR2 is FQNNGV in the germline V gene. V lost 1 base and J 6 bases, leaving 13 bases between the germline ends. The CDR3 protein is CASSLVFGAPNEQFF. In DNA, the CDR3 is TGTGCCAGCAGCTTAGTCTTTGGGGCGCCCAATGAGCAGTTCTTC.

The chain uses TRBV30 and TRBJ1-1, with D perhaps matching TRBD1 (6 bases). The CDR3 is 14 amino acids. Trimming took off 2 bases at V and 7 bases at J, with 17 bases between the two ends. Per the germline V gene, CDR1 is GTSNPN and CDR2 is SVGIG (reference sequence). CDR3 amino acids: CAWSRHAEGGEAFF. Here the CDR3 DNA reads TGTGCCTGGAGTCGGCACGCCGAGGGGGGTGAAGCTTTCTTT.

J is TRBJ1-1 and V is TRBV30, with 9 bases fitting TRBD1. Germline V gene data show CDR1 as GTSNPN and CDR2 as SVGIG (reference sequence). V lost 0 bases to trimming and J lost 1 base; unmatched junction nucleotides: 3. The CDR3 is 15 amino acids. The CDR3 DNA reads TGTGCCTGGAGTGTACGGGGACAGGGGAACACTGAAGCTTTCTTT. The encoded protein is CAWSVRGQGNTEAFF. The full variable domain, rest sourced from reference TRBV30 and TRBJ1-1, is SQTIHQWPATLVQPVGSPLSLECTVEGTSNPNLYWYRQAAGRGLQLLFYSVGIGQISSEVPQNLSASRPQDRQFILSSKKLLLSDSGFYLCAWSVRGQGNTEAFFGQGTRLTVV.

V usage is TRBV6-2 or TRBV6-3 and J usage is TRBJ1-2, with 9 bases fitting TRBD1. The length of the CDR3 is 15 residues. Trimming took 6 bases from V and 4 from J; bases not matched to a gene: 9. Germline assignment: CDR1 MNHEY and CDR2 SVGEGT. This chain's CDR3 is CASSQQGALGYGYTF. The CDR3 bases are TGTGCCAGCAGCCAACAGGGGGCGCTGGGCTATGGCTACACCTTC.

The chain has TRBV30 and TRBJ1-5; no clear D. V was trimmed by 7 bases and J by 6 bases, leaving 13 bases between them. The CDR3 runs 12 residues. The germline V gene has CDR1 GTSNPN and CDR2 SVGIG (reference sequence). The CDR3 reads CASSEGGQPQHF. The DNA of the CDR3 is TGTGCCTCTTCGGAGGGCGGTCAGCCCCAGCATTTT.

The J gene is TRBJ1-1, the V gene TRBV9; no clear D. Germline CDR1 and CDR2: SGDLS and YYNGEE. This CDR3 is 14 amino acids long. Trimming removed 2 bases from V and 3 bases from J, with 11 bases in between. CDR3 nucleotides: TGTGCCAGCAGCGTCACTGAGGGAGACACTGAAGCTTTCTTT. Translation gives CASSVTEGDTEAFF. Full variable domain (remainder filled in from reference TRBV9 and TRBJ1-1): DSGVTQTPKHLITATGQRVTLRCSPRSGDLSVYWYQQSLDQGLQFLIQYYNGEERAKGNILERFSAQQFPDLHSELNLSSLELGDSALYFCASSVTEGDTEAFFGQGTRLTVV.

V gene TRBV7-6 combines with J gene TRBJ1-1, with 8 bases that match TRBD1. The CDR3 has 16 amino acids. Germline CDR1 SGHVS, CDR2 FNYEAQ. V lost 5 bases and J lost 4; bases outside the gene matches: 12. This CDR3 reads CASSPRTGRRSTEAFF. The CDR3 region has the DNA TGTGCCAGCAGCCCTCGGACAGGGAGAAGATCCACTGAAGCTTTCTTT.

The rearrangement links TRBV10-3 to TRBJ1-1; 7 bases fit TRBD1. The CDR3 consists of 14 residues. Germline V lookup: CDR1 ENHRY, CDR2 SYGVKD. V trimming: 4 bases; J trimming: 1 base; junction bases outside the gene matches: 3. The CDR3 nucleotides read TGTGCCATCAGTGTTGGGACAGCGAACACTGAAGCTTTCTTT. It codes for CAISVGTANTEAFF.

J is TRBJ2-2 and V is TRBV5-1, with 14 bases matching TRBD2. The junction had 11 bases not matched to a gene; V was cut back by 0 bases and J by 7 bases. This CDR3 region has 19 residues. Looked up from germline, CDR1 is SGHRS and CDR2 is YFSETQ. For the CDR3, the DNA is TGCGCCAGCAGCTTGGAGCTCGGACTAGCGGGAGGTGGCAGCGGGGAGCTGTTTTTT. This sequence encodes CASSLELGLAGGGSGELFF.

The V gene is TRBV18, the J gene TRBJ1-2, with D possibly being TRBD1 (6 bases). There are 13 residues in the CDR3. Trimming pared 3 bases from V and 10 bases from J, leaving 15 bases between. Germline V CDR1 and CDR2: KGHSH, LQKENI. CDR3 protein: CASSPVGGQVYTF. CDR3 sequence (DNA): TGTGCCAGCTCACCGGTTGGGGGGCAGGTCTACACCTTC.

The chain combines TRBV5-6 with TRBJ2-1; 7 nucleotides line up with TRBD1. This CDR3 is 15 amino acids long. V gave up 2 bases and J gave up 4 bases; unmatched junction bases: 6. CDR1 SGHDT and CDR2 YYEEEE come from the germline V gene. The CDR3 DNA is TGTGCCAGCAGCTTAGGGACAGAACCTTACAATGAGCAGTTCTTC. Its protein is CASSLGTEPYNEQFF.